The clone carrying this T cell receptor beta chain was seen only a few times. Its antigen is not identified. CDR1 and CDR2 (germline): DFQATT, SNEGSKA (reference sequence). The CDR3 has 14 residues. Trimming took 4 bases from V and 1 from J, leaving 12 bases between them. The data were obtained in a study of T-cell memory formation after mild COVID-19. Study-level points and caveats: Later expanders leaned toward CD4+, whereas clones contracting from day 15 to 85 were balanced CD4/CD8.

Employing constant-segment primers, 5'RACE generated TCR alpha and TCR beta cDNA libraries bearing sample barcodes and UMIs. Each CDR3 protein is one row after TCRdb ran MiXCR on the 5' RACE reads. The sample includes some 300,000 distinct CDR3 sequences, approximately 22% of them seen just once. The chain has TRBV20-1 and TRBJ2-3; D ambiguous. The TCR sequence derives from a man younger than 30 who had mild COVID-19 (a few samples of this study predate the infection). Cell type and time point are not known. Sequenced input: PBMCs or a T cell subset sorted from them (not recorded which). CDR3 sequence: CSATAPLGTDTQYF. In DNA, the CDR3 is TGCAGTGCTACCGCCCCCTTAGGCACAGATACGCAGTATTTT.